This T cell receptor beta chain was found in a study of blood T cell repertoires in COVID-19. Study in general: COVID-19 samples, acute and convalescent, were from the United States, Italy and Spain. The analysed material was cDNA or gDNA that came from T cells, B-cell-depleted T cells, or PBMCs.

Original data processing: Reference gene primer amplification gave estimated nucleated cell counts. Repertoires were generated with immunoSEQ multiplex PCR, while TCRdb's copy carries only in-frame clones and drops some. That table is the source of V, J and clone size, and D and trimming were worked out from the DNA. The table records fewer than 250,000 clones, 85% of them present only once. The CDR3 is made up of 19 amino acids. V was shortened by 4 bases and J by 1 base, with 25 bases between the two germline ends. Germline CDR1 LNHDA, CDR2 SQIVND (reference sequence). The genes are TRBV19 and TRBJ1-2; D is possibly TRBD1 (5 bases). The receptor was isolated from a woman aged 55-69 years with active or convalescent COVID-19. What was sequenced was peripheral blood. The CDR3 loop is CASSTPGAGPPPLNYGYTF. The CDR3 DNA sequence: TGTGCCAGTAGTACCCCTGGGGCGGGGCCCCCACCTCTTAACTATGGCTACACCTTC.